Each of the 32 T cell receptor beta chains below was sequenced from the same sample in a study of Ad26.COV2.S vaccination and SARS-CoV-2 variants. Clones were sequenced by immunoSEQ multiplex PCR, and TCRdb holds only the in-frame ones, with some missing. The sample has over 90,000 clones; 80% are singletons. Source: peripheral blood, taken after recovery from COVID-19. Receptor source: a human donor who had recovered from COVID-19.

The chain recombines TRBV6-5 with TRBJ1-1; 10 nucleotides match TRBD1. Germline CDR1 MNHEY, CDR2 SVGAGI. The CDR3 runs 15 residues. V shed 0 bases, J shed 9 bases, and the junction held 7 bases outside the gene matches. CDR3 DNA sequence: TGTGCCAGCAGTTACTCCCTTTGGACAGGGGGAAAAGCTTTCTTT. It specifies CASSYSLWTGGKAFF.

The rearrangement joins TRBV11-2 to TRBJ2-1; TRBD2 is a possible D gene (6 bases). The CDR3 covers 15 residues. Trimming stripped 3 bases from V and 5 bases from J, with 14 bases between. CDR1 and CDR2 (germline): SGHAT, FQNNGV. The CDR3 here is CASSLHPSADNEQFF. The CDR3 coding sequence is TGTGCCAGCAGCTTGCACCCTAGCGCGGACAATGAGCAGTTCTTC.

This rearrangement joins TRBV6-2 or TRBV6-3 to TRBJ1-2; no definite D call. The CDR3 contains 13 residues. V was cut by 6 bases and J by 6 bases, with 14 bases left in between. CDR1 and CDR2 from the germline V gene are MNHEY and SVGEGT. The DNA of the CDR3 is TGTGCCAGCAGCCCTCCCTACTACGATGGCTACACCTTC. This codes for CASSPPYYDGYTF.

The CDR3: CASSRGEETQYF. CDR3 coding DNA: TGTGCCAGCAGCCGGGGGGAAGAGACCCAGTACTTC. The chain is built from TRBV12-3 or TRBV12-4 and TRBJ2-5, with TRBD2 identical over 7 bases. With 6 bases clipped from V and 3 bases from J, the junction kept 1 base outside the gene matches. This CDR3 contains 12 residues.

This rearrangement joins TRBV3-1 (or the pseudogene TRBV3-2) to TRBJ2-3; TRBD2 might be the D (5 bases). The CDR3 is made up of 14 amino acids. V gave up 8 bases and J gave up 4 bases, with 16 bases separating them. Germline V gives CDR1 LGHDT, CDR2 YNNKEL (reference sequence). CDR3 sequence reads: CASGPSSGPDTQYF. CDR3 nucleotide sequence: TGTGCCAGCGGGCCTAGCAGTGGCCCAGATACGCAGTATTTT.

J is TRBJ2-5 and V is TRBV7-9; a weak D match, TRBD1 (5 bases). Germline CDR1 reads SEHNR; CDR2 reads FQNEAQ (reference sequence). CDR3 length equals 15 residues. V was cut by 5 bases and J by 1 base, with 14 bases left in between. The CDR3 loop reads CASSLLTGFQETQYF. The CDR3 nucleotides are TGTGCCAGCAGCCTTCTTACAGGATTCCAAGAGACCCAGTACTTC.

The V gene is TRBV6-5, the J gene TRBJ2-1, with a weak D call TRBD2 (6 bases). Germline CDR1 is MNHEY and CDR2 is SVGAGI. The CDR3 sequence is 13 residues long. V was pared by 10 bases and J by 9 bases, with 19 bases between. The CDR3 bases are TGTGCCACCGGGGTCGTATGGCGGGGTGAGCAGTTCTTC. It specifies CATGVVWRGEQFF.

The chain is built from TRBV10-2 and TRBJ1-1, with D possibly being TRBD1 (5 bases). Germline loops: CDR1 WSHSY, CDR2 SAAADI. The CDR3 is 13 amino acids. V was trimmed by 3 bases and J by 0 bases, leaving 5 bases between them. The chain's CDR3 is CASSDRVNTEAFF. In DNA, the CDR3 is TGCGCCAGCAGTGACAGGGTGAACACTGAAGCTTTCTTT.

The gene calls are TRBV5-1 and TRBJ2-3; D tentatively fits TRBD1 or TRBD2 (5 bases each). V lost 7 bases, J lost 0 bases, and 9 bases lay in between. The length of the CDR3 is 13 residues. Looked up from germline, CDR1 is SGHRS and CDR2 is YFSETQ. The DNA of the CDR3 is TGCGCCAGCGGGGACGGAAGCACAGATACGCAGTATTTT. Protein product: CASGDGSTDTQYF. The whole variable domain, filled in from reference TRBV5-1 and TRBJ2-3, reads KAGVTQTPRYLIKTRGQQVTLSCSPISGHRSVSWYQQTPGQGLQFLFEYFSETQRNKGNFPGRFSGRQFSNSRSEMNVSTLELGDSALYLCASGDGSTDTQYFGPGTRLTVL.

The chain combines TRBV19 with TRBJ2-3; maybe TRBD2 (5 bases). The V end was cut by 5 bases, the J end by 4 bases, with 13 bases between. From germline, CDR1 is LNHDA and CDR2 SQIVND (reference sequence). The CDR3 sequence is 14 residues long. CDR3 loop: CASSSSLGADTQYF. The DNA of the CDR3 is TGTGCCAGTAGTTCGAGCCTCGGGGCAGATACGCAGTATTTT.

This chain connects TRBV5-4 to TRBJ1-1, with D perhaps matching TRBD1 (5 bases). The V and J ends lost 4 bases and 4 bases respectively, with 20 bases between them. The CDR3 is made up of 16 amino acids. Germline values: CDR1 SGHNT, CDR2 YYREEE (reference sequence). CDR3 region: CASSPPVRVGGTEAFF. CDR3 coding DNA: TGTGCCAGCAGCCCCCCAGTCAGGGTGGGAGGCACTGAAGCTTTCTTT.

The sample holds one count of this clone. The rearrangement joins TRBV6-5 to TRBJ2-7, with D maybe TRBD1 (6 bases). This CDR3 has 15 amino acids. Germline V gives CDR1 MNHEY, CDR2 SVGAGI. V was pared by 6 bases and J by 6 bases, with 21 bases between. The CDR3 DNA reads as TGTGCCAGCAGGAGGACGGACAGCACTCTCTCCGAGCAGTACTTC. It encodes CASRRTDSTLSEQYF.

The DNA of the CDR3 is TGTGCCAGCAGCGTAGGCCCAGCGGCAAACAATGAGCAGTTCTTC. Encoded protein: CASSVGPAANNEQFF. The chain links TRBV9 to TRBJ2-1, with D possibly TRBD2 on 5 matching bases. Germline CDR1 SGDLS, CDR2 YYNGEE. V was cut by 0 bases and J by 5 bases, with 12 bases left in between. The CDR3 totals 15 residues.

This clone was counted only a few times. The rearrangement joins TRBV11-2 to TRBJ2-2; D gene unclear. CDR1 is SGHAT and CDR2 is FQNNGV in the germline V gene. The CDR3 sequence is 15 residues long. V gave up 2 bases and J gave up 3 bases, with 10 bases separating them. The CDR3 loop is CASSLLYGDTGELFF. The DNA for the CDR3 is TGTGCCAGCAGCTTACTTTACGGTGACACCGGGGAGCTGTTTTTT.

CDR3 sequence reads: CASSQDTQPLHF. The CDR3 coding sequence is TGTGCCAGCAGCCAAGATACGCAACCCCTCCACTTT. The chain combines TRBV3-1 (or the pseudogene TRBV3-2) with TRBJ1-6; D remains ambiguous. This CDR3 comprises 12 residues. The germline V gene has CDR1 LGHDT and CDR2 YNNKEL (reference sequence). The V gene lost 0 bases and the J gene lost 12 bases, with 6 bases spanning the gap.

The chain combines TRBV9 with TRBJ2-1; 8 bases match TRBD2. The CDR3 consists of 16 residues. Trimming removed 0 bases from V and 9 bases from J; junction bases left unmatched: 11. CDR1 and CDR2 (germline): SGDLS, YYNGEE. The CDR3 loop is CASSVVPGGPRGEQFF. The CDR3 region has the DNA TGTGCCAGCAGCGTAGTGCCGGGGGGGCCACGTGGTGAGCAGTTCTTC. The variable domain in full, with the rest retrieved from reference TRBV9 and TRBJ2-1, is DSGVTQTPKHLITATGQRVTLRCSPRSGDLSVYWYQQSLDQGLQFLIQYYNGEERAKGNILERFSAQQFPDLHSELNLSSLELGDSALYFCASSVVPGGPRGEQFFGPGTRLTVL.

The chain is built from TRBV15 and TRBJ1-2; tentative D call: TRBD1 (6 bases). Trimming removed 0 bases from V and 2 bases from J, with 10 bases in between. Germline CDR1 is LNHNV and CDR2 is YYDKDF (reference sequence). There are 15 residues in the CDR3. CDR3 DNA: TGTGCCACCAGCAGAGAGGGGGCCCTAAACTATGGCTACACCTTC. It yields the protein CATSREGALNYGYTF.

This chain uses TRBV21-1 with TRBJ2-7; the DNA was not used to check the table's D call, TRBD1. TRBV21-1 is annotated as a pseudogene. The CDR3 loop spans 16 amino acids. CDR3: CASSKGGTGGNYEQYF. CDR3 DNA sequence: TGTGCCAGCAGCAAAGGAGGGACAGGGGGCAACTACGAGCAGTACTTC.

The V gene is TRBV15, the J gene TRBJ1-2; 7 nucleotides align to TRBD1. Germline-derived CDR1 and CDR2 are LNHNV and YYDKDF (reference sequence). The V gene end was trimmed by 0 bases and the J gene end by 4 bases; junction bases not matched to a gene: 5. The CDR3 is 15 amino acids. CDR3 nucleotides: TGTGCCACCAGCAGAGATCGAGGGGGCGCCTATGGCTACACCTTC. Translation: CATSRDRGGAYGYTF. The full variable domain, its missing parts supplied by reference TRBV15 and TRBJ1-2, is DAMVIQNPRYQVTQFGKPVTLSCSQTLNHNVMYWYQQKSSQAPKLLFHYYDKDFNNEADTPDNFQSRRPNTSFCFLDIRSPGLGDTAMYLCATSRDRGGAYGYTFGSGTRLTVV.

This clone was observed a few times. The V call is TRBV4-2, the J call TRBJ2-2; D remains ambiguous. This CDR3 comprises 15 residues. Germline V gene data show CDR1 as LGHNA and CDR2 as YNFKEQ. With 0 bases removed from V and 2 bases from J, the gap between germline ends came to 7 bases. The CDR3 loop is CASSQDGINTGELFF. As DNA, the CDR3 is TGTGCCAGCAGCCAAGACGGAATAAACACCGGGGAGCTGTTTTTT.

This sequence joins TRBV7-7 and TRBJ2-5; TRBD1 or TRBD2 may be the D gene (5 bases each). The CDR3 spans 11 residues. The germline V gene encodes CDR1 SSHAT and CDR2 FNYEAQ (reference sequence). The germline V and J ends were trimmed by 8 bases and 1 base, with 5 bases remaining between them. The DNA for the CDR3 is TGTGCCAGCGGGACCCAAGAGACCCAGTACTTC. It specifies CASGTQETQYF.

The chain has TRBV11-2 and TRBJ2-7; perhaps D is TRBD1 or TRBD2 (5 bases each). The CDR3 consists of 14 residues. Germline V lookup: CDR1 SGHAT, CDR2 FQNNGV. Trimming cost V 4 bases and J 4 bases, with 14 bases left between them. The CDR3 coding sequence is TGTGCCAGCAGCTCGATCCGGGACGGGTACGAGCAGTACTTC. Amino acid sequence: CASSSIRDGYEQYF. Supplemented by reference TRBV11-2 and TRBJ2-7, the full variable domain reads EAGVAQSPRYKIIEKRQSVAFWCNPISGHATLYWYQQILGQGPKLLIQFQNNGVVDDSQLPKDRFSAERLKGVDSTLKIQPAKLEDSAVYLCASSSIRDGYEQYFGPGTRLTVT.

The chain links TRBV7-2 to TRBJ2-5; 10 bases agree with TRBD1. This CDR3 is 15 amino acids long. Trimming cost V 4 bases and J 2 bases; bases outside gene matches: 4. Per germline, CDR1 SGHTA and CDR2 FQGNSA. CDR3 sequence reads: CASSSWDRGQETQYF. The DNA for the CDR3 is TGTGCCAGCAGCTCTTGGGACAGGGGTCAAGAGACCCAGTACTTC.

V is TRBV24-1 and J is TRBJ2-1; unclear D gene. This CDR3 spans 17 amino acids. Trimming pared 6 bases from V and 4 bases from J, leaving 21 bases between. Germline loops: CDR1 KGHDR, CDR2 SFDVKD. CDR3 sequence (DNA): TGTGCCACCAGTCCCCCTTTGACTCCAGGCCTATACAATGAGCAGTTCTTC. Amino acids: CATSPPLTPGLYNEQFF.

V gene TRBV7-2 combines with J gene TRBJ2-7, with D maybe TRBD1 (6 bases). Trimming cost V 5 bases and J 13 bases, with 18 bases left between them. Looked up from germline, CDR1 is SGHTA and CDR2 is FQGNSA. The CDR3 length is 12 residues. The CDR3, as DNA: TGTGCCAGCAGCCAAATCGGGACAACGTATTACTTC. Its protein is CASSQIGTTYYF.

J is TRBJ2-2 and V is TRBV7-9, with a weak D call TRBD1 (6 bases). CDR1 is SEHNR and CDR2 is FQNEAQ in the germline V gene (reference sequence). The V end lost 11 bases, the J end lost 2 bases, and 21 bases lay between the germline ends. The CDR3 contains 16 residues. The CDR3, as DNA: TGTGCCTGCGAACCGGGACAAACTACCAACACCGGGGAGCTGTTTTTT. Encoded protein: CACEPGQTTNTGELFF. The entire variable domain, with the rest obtained from reference TRBV7-9 and TRBJ2-2, is as follows: DTGVSQNPRHKITKRGQNVTFRCDPISEHNRLYWYRQTLGQGPEFLTYFQNEAQLEKSRLLSDRFSAERPKGSFSTLEIQRTEQGDSAMYLCACEPGQTTNTGELFFGEGSRLTVL.

CDR3 sequence: CASSDTTLDTQAFF. Here the CDR3 DNA reads TGTGCCAGCAGCGATACTACGCTAGACACCCAAGCTTTCTTT. V and J are TRBV5-5 and TRBJ1-1; D ambiguous. Looked up from germline, CDR1 is SGHKS and CDR2 is YYEKEE (reference sequence). V was cut by 4 bases and J by 9 bases, with 19 bases left in between. The CDR3 runs to 14 residues. The whole variable domain, filled in from reference TRBV5-5 and TRBJ1-1, reads DAGVTQSPTHLIKTRGQQVTLRCSPISGHKSVSWYQQVLGQGPQFIFQYYEKEERGRGNFPDRFSARQFPNYSSELNVNALLLGDSALYLCASSDTTLDTQAFFGQGTRLTVV.

This clone was seen only a few times. The chain combines TRBV7-9 with TRBJ2-1; D tentatively reads TRBD1 or TRBD2 (5 bases each). This CDR3 has 13 residues. V lost 0 bases, J lost 10 bases, and 10 bases lay in between. CDR1 is SEHNR, CDR2 FQNEAQ, per germline (reference sequence). CDR3 coding DNA: TGTGCCAGCAGCTTAGCGGGGGTGCGGGAGCAGTTCTTC. As protein: CASSLAGVREQFF.

The chain carries TRBV11-2 and TRBJ1-4; a possible D gene is TRBD1 (5 bases). This CDR3 is built from 17 residues. From germline, CDR1 is SGHAT and CDR2 FQNNGV. With 1 base removed from V and 4 bases from J, the gap between germline ends came to 16 bases. In DNA form, the CDR3 reads TGTGCCAGCAGCTTAGCTCCACCCGGGGGAGGTAATGAAAAACTGTTTTTT. It encodes CASSLAPPGGGNEKLFF.

The chain links TRBV1 to TRBJ2-2; no DNA check was done on the table's D call, TRBD2. TRBV1 is assigned pseudogene status. The length of the CDR3 is 17 residues. The chain's CDR3 is CTSSQEGLPSNTGELFF. The CDR3, as DNA: TGCACCAGCAGCCAAGAGGGACTACCTTCGAACACCGGGGAGCTGTTTTTT.

The chain carries TRBV29-1 and TRBJ1-4; D gene uncertain. The germline V and J ends were trimmed by 4 bases and 0 bases, with 12 bases remaining between them. The CDR3 has 15 amino acids. Looked up from germline, CDR1 is SQVTM and CDR2 is ANQGSEA. The CDR3 region has the DNA TGCAGCGTTGGGAACTCTCCCCCAACTAATGAAAAACTGTTTTTT. Translation: CSVGNSPPTNEKLFF.

The rearrangement joins TRBV10-3 to TRBJ1-3; 7 bases align to TRBD1. This CDR3 contains 16 residues. V shed 2 bases and J 3 bases; nucleotides not matched to a gene: 7. Germline CDR1 is ENHRY and CDR2 is SYGVKD. The CDR3, as DNA: TGTGCCATCAGTGAGACCCCGGGACAGCTTGGAAACACCATATATTTT. This sequence encodes CAISETPGQLGNTIYF.